This T cell receptor beta chain was profiled in a study of blood T cell repertoires in COVID-19. About the study: Specimens from acute and convalescent COVID-19 originated in the United States, Italy and Spain.

Clinical histories supplied by participants themselves formed the basis of cohort assignment. Recovered participants had two consecutive negative NP/OP PCR tests, healthcare professional clearance, or symptom resolution. The V segment lost 4 bases and the J segment 0 bases; nucleotides outside the gene matches: 5. The CDR3 runs 15 residues. In germline, CDR1 is SGHNT, CDR2 YYREEE (reference sequence). TCRdb keeps only in-frame clones here, not all; method: immunoSEQ multiplex PCR. The repertoire consists of some 400,000 clones, with 85% to 90% occurring once and the leading ten covering roughly 1.1%.

The V gene is TRBV5-4, the J gene TRBJ2-7; 9 bases line up with TRBD2. The source of this sequence is a man aged 25 to 40 who had recovered from COVID-19. Sequenced input: PBMCs or T cells enriched from blood (not recorded which). The CDR3 is CASSVSGRSSYEQYF. As DNA, the CDR3 is TGTGCCAGCAGCGTCAGCGGGAGGAGCTCCTACGAGCAGTACTTC. Full variable domain (outside the CDR3, taken from reference TRBV5-4 and TRBJ2-7): ETGVTQSPTHLIKTRGQQVTLRCSSQSGHNTVSWYQQALGQGPQFIFQYYREEENGRGNFPPRFSGLQFPNYSSELNVNALELDDSALYLCASSVSGRSSYEQYFGPGTRLTVT.